Following are 20 T cell receptor beta chains from one sample sequenced in a study of blood T cell repertoires in COVID-19. The data were produced by immunoSEQ multiplex PCR, yet TCRdb's version contains in-frame clones alone and is incomplete. The sample contains over 60,000 clones, roughly 89% of which appear only once. Sequenced: peripheral blood. These receptors originate from a man of 80 years or more with acute or convalescent COVID-19.

This chain connects TRBV7-2 to TRBJ1-2, with 8 positions matching TRBD1. Unmatched junction bases numbered 6, after V lost 5 bases and J lost 1 base. The germline gives CDR1 SGHTA, CDR2 FQGNSA. The CDR3 covers 15 residues. For the CDR3, the DNA is TGTGCCAGCAGCGACCGGGACAGGCTTAACTATGGCTACACCTTC. It translates to CASSDRDRLNYGYTF.

This chain connects TRBV19 to TRBJ1-2; D uncertain. The V and J ends lost 5 bases and 4 bases respectively, with 8 bases between them. The CDR3 sequence is 12 residues long. Germline CDR1 and CDR2: LNHDA and SQIVND (reference sequence). For the CDR3, the DNA is TGTGCCAGTAGTCCGGGGATCTATGGCTACACCTTC. This gives the protein CASSPGIYGYTF.

The CDR3 region has the DNA TGCGCCAGCAGCCCCGACAGGGGGCAGACAGATACGCAGTATTTT. It yields the protein CASSPDRGQTDTQYF. The chain uses TRBV5-1 and TRBJ2-3; 10 bases agree with TRBD1. The V segment lost 4 bases and the J segment 3 bases; nucleotides outside the gene matches: 5. The CDR3 spans 15 residues. CDR1 and CDR2 (germline): SGHRS, YFSETQ.

This clone was seen once. The chain is built from TRBV2 and TRBJ1-5; possibly TRBD1 for D (5 bases). Trimming cost V 6 bases and J 0 bases, with 9 bases left between them. The CDR3 has 14 residues. Germline CDR1 SNHLY, CDR2 FYNNEI. Here the CDR3 reads CASRGQSSNQPQHF. DNA for the CDR3: TGTGCCAGCAGGGGGCAGAGTAGCAATCAGCCCCAGCATTTT.

V and J are TRBV27 and TRBJ1-6; 7 nucleotides agree with TRBD1. Unmatched junction bases numbered 4, after V lost 3 bases and J lost 8 bases. CDR3 length equals 14 residues. The V gene's germline CDR1 is MNHEY and CDR2 SMNVEV (reference sequence). CDR3 nucleotides: TGTGCCAGCAGTTTTAAGGGGGCTGATTCACCCCTCCACTTT. This gives the protein CASSFKGADSPLHF.

The chain recombines TRBV30 with TRBJ1-5; TRBD1 aligns across 8 bases. The CDR3 totals 15 residues. V trimming: 2 bases; J trimming: 4 bases; junction bases outside the gene matches: 7. Germline CDR1 and CDR2: GTSNPN and SVGIG (reference sequence). The DNA of the CDR3 is TGTGCCTGGAGTCTCCCCGGGACAGGTAATCAGCCCCAGCATTTT. This encodes CAWSLPGTGNQPQHF.

The V gene is TRBV5-1, the J gene TRBJ1-2; no clear D. The ends were cut back, 6 bases at V and 4 bases at J, with 16 bases in the middle. The germline gives CDR1 SGHRS, CDR2 YFSETQ. The CDR3 length is 14 residues. DNA for the CDR3: TGCGCCAGCACCGTCGGGTTAGGATTCTATGGCTACACCTTC. Its protein is CASTVGLGFYGYTF.

By share, this clone counts as medium-sized. This chain uses TRBV19 with TRBJ1-4; possibly TRBD1 for D (6 bases). CDR1 is LNHDA, CDR2 SQIVND, per germline (reference sequence). The length of the CDR3 is 13 residues. Trimming took 9 bases from V and 1 from J, leaving 9 bases between them. CDR3 DNA sequence: TGTGCCAGCAAACAGGGAACTAATGAAAAACTGTTTTTT. This gives the protein CASKQGTNEKLFF. Combining the CDR3 with reference TRBV19 and TRBJ1-4 gives the whole variable domain DGGITQSPKYLFRKEGQNVTLSCEQNLNHDAMYWYRQDPGQGLRLIYYSQIVNDFQKGDIAEGYSVSREKKESFPLTVTSAQKNPTAFYLCASKQGTNEKLFFGSGTQLSVL.

V is TRBV3-1 (or the pseudogene TRBV3-2) and J is TRBJ2-1; 11 bases fit TRBD2. This CDR3 contains 16 residues. The ends lost 0 bases at V and 4 bases at J; junction bases unmatched: 2. Germline V CDR1 and CDR2: LGHDT, YNNKEL (reference sequence). The CDR3 coding sequence is TGTGCCAGCAGCCAAGAGACTAGCGGGACTTACAATGAGCAGTTCTTC. It translates to CASSQETSGTYNEQFF.

The gene calls are TRBV5-8 and TRBJ1-2; possibly TRBD1 for D (5 bases). The CDR3 length is 15 residues. Trimming pared 1 base from V and 4 bases from J, leaving 14 bases between. Germline V lookup: CDR1 SGHTS, CDR2 YDEGEE. CDR3 sequence reads: CASSLTLTASYGYTF. The CDR3 DNA reads as TGTGCCAGCAGCTTGACCCTGACAGCTTCCTATGGCTACACCTTC.

The rearrangement links TRBV18 to TRBJ1-1; D remains ambiguous. Trimming removed 0 bases from V and 1 base from J, with 12 bases in between. Looked up from germline, CDR1 is KGHSH and CDR2 is LQKENI. CDR3 length equals 16 residues. CDR3 residues: CASSPPGRPGNTEAFF. CDR3 nucleotides: TGTGCCAGCTCACCACCGGGCAGGCCTGGGAACACTGAAGCTTTCTTT. Supplemented by reference TRBV18 and TRBJ1-1, the full variable domain reads NAGVMQNPRHLVRRRGQEARLRCSPMKGHSHVYWYRQLPEEGLKFMVYLQKENIIDESGMPKERFSAEFPKEGPSILRIQQVVRGDSAAYFCASSPPGRPGNTEAFFGQGTRLTVV.

The rearrangement uses TRBV5-1 and TRBJ2-3; D possibly corresponds to TRBD1 (6 bases). Trimming shortened V by 1 base and J by 4 bases, and 10 bases separated the two germline ends. The CDR3 loop spans 14 amino acids. Germline V CDR1 and CDR2: SGHRS, YFSETQ. Written as DNA, the CDR3 is TGCGCCAGCAGCTTGACAGGGTTGGCAGATACGCAGTATTTT. Translating gives CASSLTGLADTQYF. Filled out from reference TRBV5-1 and TRBJ2-3, the complete variable domain reads KAGVTQTPRYLIKTRGQQVTLSCSPISGHRSVSWYQQTPGQGLQFLFEYFSETQRNKGNFPGRFSGRQFSNSRSEMNVSTLELGDSALYLCASSLTGLADTQYFGPGTRLTVL.

This chain connects TRBV18 to TRBJ2-1, with 10 positions matching TRBD2. The CDR3 contains 15 residues. The V and J ends lost 5 bases and 7 bases, in that order; junction bases with no gene match: 8. Germline CDR1 is KGHSH and CDR2 is LQKENI. The CDR3: CASSFITSGVNEQFF. The DNA for the CDR3 is TGTGCCAGCTCATTTATAACTAGCGGGGTGAATGAGCAGTTCTTC.

J is TRBJ1-6 and V is TRBV30, with TRBD1 matching 7 bases. Germline lookup yields CDR1 GTSNPN and CDR2 SVGIG (reference sequence). The CDR3 is 15 amino acids. The V and J ends lost 3 bases and 4 bases, in that order; junction bases with no gene match: 6. The CDR3 protein is CAWRTGQAYNSPLHF. In DNA, the CDR3 is TGTGCCTGGAGGACTGGACAGGCTTATAATTCACCCCTCCACTTT.

The CDR3 DNA reads TGTGCCAGCAGTATACAGGGGGGGGCCAACGTCCTGACTTTC. Translating it yields CASSIQGGANVLTF. The rearrangement links TRBV6-5 to TRBJ2-6; TRBD1 matches at 7 bases. The V segment lost 5 bases and the J segment 4 bases; nucleotides outside the gene matches: 2. CDR3 size: 14 residues. Germline CDR1 MNHEY, CDR2 SVGAGI.

V usage is TRBV10-3 and J usage is TRBJ1-5; D call uncertain. CDR1 and CDR2 (germline): ENHRY, SYGVKD. The CDR3 has 13 amino acids. Trimming left V 4 bases short and J 4 bases short, with 8 bases between. The CDR3 region has the DNA TGTGCCATCAGTGTAGAAGTGAATCAGCCCCAGCATTTT. Protein: CAISVEVNQPQHF.

The chain recombines TRBV5-4 with TRBJ2-5, with TRBD1 matching 8 bases. The CDR3 spans 15 residues. CDR1 and CDR2 from the germline V gene are SGHNT and YYREEE (reference sequence). The J segment lost 4 bases and the V segment lost 4 bases, leaving 9 bases of the junction unmatched. The CDR3 loop reads CASSPDRGFGETQYF. DNA of the CDR3: TGTGCCAGCAGCCCCGACAGGGGTTTTGGAGAGACCCAGTACTTC.

This chain connects TRBV28 to TRBJ2-7, with TRBD2 identical over 9 bases. The CDR3 is 17 residues long. J gave up 5 bases and V 6 bases, and 17 bases lay outside the gene matches. The V gene's germline CDR1 is MDHEN and CDR2 SYDVKM. CDR3 DNA sequence: TGTGCCAGCAGCTTAAGGATTTCGGGACTAGCTATCAACGAGCAGTACTTC. Residues: CASSLRISGLAINEQYF.

The V call is TRBV18, the J call TRBJ2-3, with 9 positions matching TRBD1. The CDR3 runs 15 residues. Germline V gene lookup returns CDR1 KGHSH and CDR2 LQKENI. The junction had 3 bases not matched to a gene; V was cut back by 3 bases and J by 2 bases. The CDR3 nucleotides read TGTGCCAGCTCACCCACAGGGGGCGACACAGATACGCAGTATTTT. Its translation is CASSPTGGDTDTQYF.

The chain uses TRBV2 and TRBJ2-7, with D uncertain. Per the germline V gene, CDR1 is SNHLY and CDR2 is FYNNEI. V was trimmed by 6 bases and J by 2 bases, leaving 11 bases between them. The CDR3 covers 13 residues. CDR3 nucleotide sequence: TGTGCCAGCAGAAGGATGGGCGCCTACGAGCAGTACTTC. Translating gives CASRRMGAYEQYF.